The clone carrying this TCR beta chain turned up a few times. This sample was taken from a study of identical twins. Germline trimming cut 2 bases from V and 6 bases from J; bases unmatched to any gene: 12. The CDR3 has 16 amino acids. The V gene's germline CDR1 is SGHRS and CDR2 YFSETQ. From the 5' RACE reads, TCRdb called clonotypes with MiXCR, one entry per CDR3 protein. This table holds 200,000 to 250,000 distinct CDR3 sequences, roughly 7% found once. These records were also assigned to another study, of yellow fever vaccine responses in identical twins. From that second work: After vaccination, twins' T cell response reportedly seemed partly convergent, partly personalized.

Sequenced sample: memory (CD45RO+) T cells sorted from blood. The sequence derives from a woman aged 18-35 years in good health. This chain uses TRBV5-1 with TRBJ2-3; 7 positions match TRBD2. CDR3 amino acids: CASSFRPAGFGDTQYF. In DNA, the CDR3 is TGCGCCAGCAGCTTCAGACCAGCGGGGTTCGGGGATACGCAGTATTTT. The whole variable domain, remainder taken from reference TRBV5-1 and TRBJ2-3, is KAGVTQTPRYLIKTRGQQVTLSCSPISGHRSVSWYQQTPGQGLQFLFEYFSETQRNKGNFPGRFSGRQFSNSRSEMNVSTLELGDSALYLCASSFRPAGFGDTQYFGPGTRLTVL.